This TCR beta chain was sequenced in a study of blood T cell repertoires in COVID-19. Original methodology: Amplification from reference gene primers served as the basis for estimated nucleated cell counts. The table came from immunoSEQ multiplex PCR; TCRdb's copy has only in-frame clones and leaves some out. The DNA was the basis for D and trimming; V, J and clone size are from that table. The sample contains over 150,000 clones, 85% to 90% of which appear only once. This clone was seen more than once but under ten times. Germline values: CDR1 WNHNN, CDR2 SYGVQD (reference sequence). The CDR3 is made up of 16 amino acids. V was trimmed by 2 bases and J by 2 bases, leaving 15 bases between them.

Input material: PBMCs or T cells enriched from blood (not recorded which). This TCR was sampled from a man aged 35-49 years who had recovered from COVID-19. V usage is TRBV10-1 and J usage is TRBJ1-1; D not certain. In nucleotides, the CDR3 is TGCGCCAGCAGTGAGCAAAAGGGAGGCTCTAACACTGAAGCTTTCTTT. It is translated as CASSEQKGGSNTEAFF.